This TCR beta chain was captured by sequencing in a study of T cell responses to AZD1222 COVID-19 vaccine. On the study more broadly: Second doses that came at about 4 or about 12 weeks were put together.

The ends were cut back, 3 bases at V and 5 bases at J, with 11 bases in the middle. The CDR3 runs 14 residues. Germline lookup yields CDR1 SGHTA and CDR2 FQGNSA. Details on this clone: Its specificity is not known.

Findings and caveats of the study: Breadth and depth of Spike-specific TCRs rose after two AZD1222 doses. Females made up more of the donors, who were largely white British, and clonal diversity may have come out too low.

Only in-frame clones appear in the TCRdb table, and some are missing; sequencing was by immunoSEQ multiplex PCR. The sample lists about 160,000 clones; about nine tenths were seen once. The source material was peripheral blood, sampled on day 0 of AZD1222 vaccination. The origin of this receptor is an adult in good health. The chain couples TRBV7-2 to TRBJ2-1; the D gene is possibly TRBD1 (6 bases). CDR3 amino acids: CASSFFTGNNEQFF. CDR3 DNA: TGTGCCAGCAGCTTTTTTACAGGGAACAATGAGCAGTTCTTC.